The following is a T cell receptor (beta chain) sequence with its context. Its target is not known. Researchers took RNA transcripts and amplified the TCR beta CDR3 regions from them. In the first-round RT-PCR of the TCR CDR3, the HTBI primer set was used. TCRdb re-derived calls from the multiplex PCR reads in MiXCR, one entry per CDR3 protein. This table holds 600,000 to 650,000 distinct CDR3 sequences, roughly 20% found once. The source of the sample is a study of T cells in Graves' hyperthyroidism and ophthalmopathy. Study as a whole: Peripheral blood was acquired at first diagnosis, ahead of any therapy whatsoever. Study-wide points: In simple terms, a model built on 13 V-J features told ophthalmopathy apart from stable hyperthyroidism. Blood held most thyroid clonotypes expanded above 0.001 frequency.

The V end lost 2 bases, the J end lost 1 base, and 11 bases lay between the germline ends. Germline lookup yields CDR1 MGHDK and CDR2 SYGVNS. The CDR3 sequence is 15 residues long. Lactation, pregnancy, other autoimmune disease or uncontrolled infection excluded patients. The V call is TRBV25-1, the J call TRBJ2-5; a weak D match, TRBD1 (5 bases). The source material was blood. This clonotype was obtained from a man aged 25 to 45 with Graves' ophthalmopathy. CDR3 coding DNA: TGTGCCAGCAGTGAAGCCGGTCAGGGCCAAGAGACCCAGTACTTC. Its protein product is CASSEAGQGQETQYF.